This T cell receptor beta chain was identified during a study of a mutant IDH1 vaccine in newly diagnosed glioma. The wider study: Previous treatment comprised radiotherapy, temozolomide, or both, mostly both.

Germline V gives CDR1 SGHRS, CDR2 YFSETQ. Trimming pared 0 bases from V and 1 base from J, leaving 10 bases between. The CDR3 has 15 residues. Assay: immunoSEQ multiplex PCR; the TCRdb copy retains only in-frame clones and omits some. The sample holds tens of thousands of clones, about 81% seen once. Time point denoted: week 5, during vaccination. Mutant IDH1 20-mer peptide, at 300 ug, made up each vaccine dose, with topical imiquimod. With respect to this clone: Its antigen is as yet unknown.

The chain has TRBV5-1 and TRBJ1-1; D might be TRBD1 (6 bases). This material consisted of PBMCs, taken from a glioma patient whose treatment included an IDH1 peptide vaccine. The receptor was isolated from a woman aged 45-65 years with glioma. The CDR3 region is CASSLEGQKNTEAFF. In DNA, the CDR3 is TGCGCCAGCAGCTTGGAAGGACAGAAGAACACTGAAGCTTTCTTT.